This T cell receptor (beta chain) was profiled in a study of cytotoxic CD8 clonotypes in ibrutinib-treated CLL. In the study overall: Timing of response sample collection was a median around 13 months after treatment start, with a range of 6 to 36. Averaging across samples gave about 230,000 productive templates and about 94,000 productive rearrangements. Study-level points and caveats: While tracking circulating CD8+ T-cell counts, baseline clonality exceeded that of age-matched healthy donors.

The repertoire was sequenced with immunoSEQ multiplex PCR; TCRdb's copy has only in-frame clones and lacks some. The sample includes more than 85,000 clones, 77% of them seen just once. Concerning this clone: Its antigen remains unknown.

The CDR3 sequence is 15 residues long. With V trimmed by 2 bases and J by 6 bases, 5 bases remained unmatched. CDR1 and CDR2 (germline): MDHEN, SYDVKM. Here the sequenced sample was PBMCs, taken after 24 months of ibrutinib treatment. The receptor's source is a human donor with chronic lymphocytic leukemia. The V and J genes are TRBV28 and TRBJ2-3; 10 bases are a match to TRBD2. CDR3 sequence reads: CASSLRVAGGDTQYF. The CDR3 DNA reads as TGTGCCAGCAGTTTAAGGGTAGCGGGAGGCGATACGCAGTATTTT.